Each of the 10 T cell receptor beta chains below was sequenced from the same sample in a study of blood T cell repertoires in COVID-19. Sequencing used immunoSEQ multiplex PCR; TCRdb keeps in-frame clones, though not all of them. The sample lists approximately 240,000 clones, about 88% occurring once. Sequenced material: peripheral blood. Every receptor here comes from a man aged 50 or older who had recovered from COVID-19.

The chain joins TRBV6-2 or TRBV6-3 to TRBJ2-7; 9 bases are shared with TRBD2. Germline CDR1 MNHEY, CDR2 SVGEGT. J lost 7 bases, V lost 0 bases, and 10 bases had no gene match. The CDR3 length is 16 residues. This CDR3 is CASSYSSLAGLVEQYF. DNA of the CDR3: TGTGCCAGCAGTTACTCGAGCCTAGCGGGACTCGTGGAGCAGTACTTC.

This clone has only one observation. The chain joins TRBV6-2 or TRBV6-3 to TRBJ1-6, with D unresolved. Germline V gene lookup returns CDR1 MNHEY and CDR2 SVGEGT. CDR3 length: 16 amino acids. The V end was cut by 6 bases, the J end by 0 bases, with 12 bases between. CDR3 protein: CASSRRASSYNSPLHF. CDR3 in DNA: TGTGCCAGCAGCCGGCGGGCCAGCTCCTATAATTCACCCCTCCACTTT.

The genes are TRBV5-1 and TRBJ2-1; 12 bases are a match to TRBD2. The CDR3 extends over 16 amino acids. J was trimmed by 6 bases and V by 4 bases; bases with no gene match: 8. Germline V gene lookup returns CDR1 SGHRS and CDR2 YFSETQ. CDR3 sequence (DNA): TGCGCCAGCAGCGAGAGACTAGCGGGAGCCGCCAATGAGCAGTTCTTC. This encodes CASSERLAGAANEQFF.

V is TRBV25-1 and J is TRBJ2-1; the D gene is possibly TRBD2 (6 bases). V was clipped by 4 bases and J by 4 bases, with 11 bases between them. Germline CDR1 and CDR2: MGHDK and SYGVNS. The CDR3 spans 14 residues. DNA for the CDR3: TGTGCCAGCAGTGGTGGCGGGGTTTACAATGAGCAGTTCTTC. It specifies CASSGGGVYNEQFF. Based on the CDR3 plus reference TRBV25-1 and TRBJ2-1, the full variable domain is EADIYQTPRYLVIGTGKKITLECSQTMGHDKMYWYQQDPGMELHLIHYSYGVNSTEKGDLSSESTVSRIRTEHFPLTLESARPSHTSQYLCASSGGGVYNEQFFGPGTRLTVL.

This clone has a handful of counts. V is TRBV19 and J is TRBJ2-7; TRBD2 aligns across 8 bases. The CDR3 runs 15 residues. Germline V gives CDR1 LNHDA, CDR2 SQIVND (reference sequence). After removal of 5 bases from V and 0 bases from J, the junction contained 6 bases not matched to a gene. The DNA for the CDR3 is TGTGCCAGTAGTGTTCTAGCGGGTCCCTCCTACGAGCAGTACTTC. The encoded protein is CASSVLAGPSYEQYF.

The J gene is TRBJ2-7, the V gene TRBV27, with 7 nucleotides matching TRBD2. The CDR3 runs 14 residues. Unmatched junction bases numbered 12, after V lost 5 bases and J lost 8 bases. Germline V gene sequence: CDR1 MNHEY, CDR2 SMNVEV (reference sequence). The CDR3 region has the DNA TGTGCCAGCAGTATCGAGCGGGAATGTAGAAAGCAGTACTTC. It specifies CASSIERECRKQYF.

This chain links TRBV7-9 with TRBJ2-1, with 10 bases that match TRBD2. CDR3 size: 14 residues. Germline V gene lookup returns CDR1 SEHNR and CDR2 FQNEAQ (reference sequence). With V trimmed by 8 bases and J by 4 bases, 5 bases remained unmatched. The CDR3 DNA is TGTGCCAGCGGAGCGGGAGGGGCTTACAATGAGCAGTTCTTC. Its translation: CASGAGGAYNEQFF.

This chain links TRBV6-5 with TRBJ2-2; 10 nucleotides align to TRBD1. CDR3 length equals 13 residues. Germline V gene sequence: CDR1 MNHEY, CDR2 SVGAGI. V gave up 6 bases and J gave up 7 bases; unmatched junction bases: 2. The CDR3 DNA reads TGTGCCAGCAGGACAGGGGGCGGCGGGGAGCTGTTTTTT. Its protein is CASRTGGGGELFF.

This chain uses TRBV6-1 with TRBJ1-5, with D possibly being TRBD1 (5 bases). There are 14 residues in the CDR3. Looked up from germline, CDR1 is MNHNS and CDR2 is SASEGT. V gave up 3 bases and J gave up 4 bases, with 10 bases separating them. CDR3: CASSEGGENQPQHF. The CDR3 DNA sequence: TGTGCCAGCAGTGAGGGGGGGGAGAATCAGCCCCAGCATTTT.

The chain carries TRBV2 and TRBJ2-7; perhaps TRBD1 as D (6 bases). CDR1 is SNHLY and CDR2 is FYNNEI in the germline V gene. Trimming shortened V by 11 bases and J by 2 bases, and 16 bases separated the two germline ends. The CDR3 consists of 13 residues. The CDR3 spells CAAAGAEPYEQYF. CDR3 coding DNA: TGTGCCGCGGCAGGGGCAGAGCCCTACGAGCAGTACTTC.